The 19 T cell receptor beta chains given below trace back to one sample, sequenced in a study of post-analysis software for immune sequencing data. Study findings and constraints: Roughly five TRBV segments, including TRBV5-6, TRBV5-1 and TRBV20-1, were more frequent in patients than controls.

No antigen has been identified for these receptors. Prepared libraries of TCR beta cDNA carried unique molecular identifiers. TCRdb redid the calling of the PCR reads with MiXCR, one entry per CDR3 protein. The sample lists hundreds of thousands of distinct CDR3 sequences, 25% to 30% occurring once. The sequenced material came from blood. Receptors were obtained from a girl aged 10 to 17 with multiple sclerosis.

The chain joins TRBV7-2 to TRBJ2-5; TRBD1 or TRBD2 may be the D gene (6 bases each). Germline lookup yields CDR1 SGHTA and CDR2 FQGNSA. V was clipped by 11 bases and J by 5 bases, with 24 bases between them. The CDR3 spans 15 residues. The CDR3 DNA follows: TGTGCCTCTCACGCTAGGAGGGGGAGAGGGGAGACCCAGTACTTC. Translated, it gives CASHARRGRGETQYF.

This clonotype was recorded a few times. The CDR3 is CSAIGAPNYGYTF. As DNA, the CDR3 is TGCAGTGCTATTGGCGCCCCTAACTATGGCTACACCTTC. The chain employs TRBV20-1 and TRBJ1-2; D ambiguous. The CDR3 has 13 residues. Trimming cost V 4 bases and J 0 bases, with 9 bases left between them. Germline CDR1 and CDR2: DFQATT and SNEGSKA (reference sequence).

The rearrangement uses TRBV20-1 and TRBJ2-3, with 11 bases fitting TRBD1. Germline values: CDR1 DFQATT, CDR2 SNEGSKA (reference sequence). The CDR3 loop spans 16 amino acids. The V and J ends lost 6 bases and 3 bases, in that order; junction bases with no gene match: 11. The DNA for the CDR3 is TGCAGTGCCAACGGTGGACAGGGGGCGATGACAGATACGCAGTATTTT. Residues: CSANGGQGAMTDTQYF.

The table lists this clonotype with a few counts. The genes are TRBV11-2 and TRBJ2-1; D unresolved. The CDR3 has 15 residues. From germline, CDR1 is SGHAT and CDR2 FQNNGV. The ends were cut back, 1 base at V and 4 bases at J, with 11 bases in the middle. The CDR3 spells CASSLGGTVYNEQFF. CDR3 bases: TGTGCCAGCAGCTTAGGGGGAACGGTTTACAATGAGCAGTTCTTC.

V usage is TRBV27 and J usage is TRBJ2-1; unclear D gene. The CDR3 has 16 amino acids. Germline lookup yields CDR1 MNHEY and CDR2 SMNVEV (reference sequence). Trimming removed 0 bases from V and 2 bases from J, with 11 bases in between. The CDR3 protein is CASSLSLDLAYNEQFF. CDR3 DNA: TGTGCCAGCAGTTTATCCCTCGACTTGGCCTACAATGAGCAGTTCTTC.

In its sample, this clonotype was seen a few times. This chain connects TRBV10-2 to TRBJ2-5, with TRBD2 identical over 9 bases. The CDR3 spans 16 residues. The germline V gene encodes CDR1 WSHSY and CDR2 SAAADI. With V trimmed by 7 bases and J by 5 bases, 14 bases remained unmatched. As DNA, the CDR3 is TGCGCCAGCATGAGAGGGGCGGGAGGGCCCCAGGAGACCCAGTACTTC. It is translated as CASMRGAGGPQETQYF.

This clonotype was found a few times. The V gene is TRBV7-2, the J gene TRBJ2-4; D unclear. The end of the DNA aligns better with TRBJ2-7, so the J call may be wrong. This CDR3 is built from 15 residues. CDR1 SGHTA and CDR2 FQGNSA come from the germline V gene. The CDR3: CASSPTEGPYYEQYF. CDR3 in DNA: TGTGCCAGCAGCCCAACGGAAGGGCCTTACTACGAGCAGTACTTC.

This clonotype was picked up many times. The chain joins TRBV20-1 to TRBJ2-3; 7 bases match TRBD1. This CDR3 is 12 amino acids long. V gave up 4 bases and J gave up 5 bases; unmatched junction bases: 3. Germline V gives CDR1 DFQATT, CDR2 SNEGSKA (reference sequence). The chain's CDR3 is CSAKGAGDTQYF. The CDR3, as DNA: TGCAGTGCTAAGGGGGCGGGAGATACGCAGTATTTT.

This clonotype was recorded at least ten times. The chain couples TRBV6-2 or TRBV6-3 to TRBJ1-1, with unresolved D. The germline CDR1 and CDR2 sequences are MNHEY and SVGEGT. This CDR3 has 14 amino acids. Between the trimmed V and J ends, which lost 5 bases and 1 base, there was a span of 11 bases. The CDR3 DNA is TGTGCCAGCAGTCCCGCGGGTTGGAACACTGAAGCTTTCTTT. This translates into CASSPAGWNTEAFF.

This clonotype was seen a few times. CDR3 loop: CASSIDLSGRSSYEQYF. The CDR3, as DNA: TGTGCCAGCAGCATAGACCTAAGCGGGAGGAGTTCCTACGAGCAGTACTTC. The genes are TRBV28 and TRBJ2-7; 9 bases match TRBD2. The CDR3 covers 17 residues. The V and J ends lost 6 bases and 1 base, in that order; junction bases with no gene match: 13. Germline CDR1 MDHEN, CDR2 SYDVKM. Filled out from reference TRBV28 and TRBJ2-7, the complete variable domain reads DVKVTQSSRYLVKRTGEKVFLECVQDMDHENMFWYRQDPGLGLRLIYFSYDVKMKEKGDIPEGYSVSREKKERFSLILESASTNQTSMYLCASSIDLSGRSSYEQYFGPGTRLTVT.

The J gene is TRBJ1-5, the V gene TRBV20-1, with D perhaps matching TRBD1 (5 bases). CDR1 and CDR2 (germline): DFQATT, SNEGSKA (reference sequence). Trimming stripped 2 bases from V and 5 bases from J, with 10 bases between. This CDR3 has 13 residues. The CDR3 reads CSARRDSHQPQHF. As DNA, the CDR3 is TGCAGTGCTAGACGGGACTCCCATCAGCCCCAGCATTTT.

The chain joins TRBV29-1 to TRBJ1-5, with D perhaps TRBD1 (5 bases). V was clipped by 4 bases and J by 2 bases, with 12 bases between them. Germline V gene lookup returns CDR1 SQVTM and CDR2 ANQGSEA. The CDR3 length is 14 residues. The CDR3 bases are TGCAGCGTTGGGCAGGGTTCGGGCAATCAGCCCCAGCATTTT. It is translated as CSVGQGSGNQPQHF.

The chain combines TRBV4-1 with TRBJ2-5; D not certain. The V gene's germline CDR1 is MGHRA and CDR2 YSYEKL. V was shortened by 3 bases and J by 4 bases, with 9 bases between the two germline ends. This CDR3 has 13 residues. CDR3 sequence (DNA): TGCGCCAGCAGCCAGTTACTGCCAGAGACCCAGTACTTC. Translated, it gives CASSQLLPETQYF.

This clonotype was recorded a few times. The chain carries TRBV4-3 and TRBJ2-4; TRBD1 might be the D (5 bases). Trimming removed 4 bases at V and 3 bases at J, with 10 bases between. The CDR3 runs 14 residues. Germline loops: CDR1 LGHNA, CDR2 YSLEER. CDR3 protein: CASSPGLGKNIQYF. In nucleotides, the CDR3 is TGCGCCAGCAGCCCAGGGCTCGGCAAAAACATTCAGTACTTC.

This chain links TRBV2 with TRBJ1-6; TRBD1 aligns across 7 bases. Germline CDR1 SNHLY, CDR2 FYNNEI. V dropped 6 bases and J dropped 9; count of bases not matched to a gene: 11. This CDR3 is built from 15 residues. This CDR3 reads CASRTSQGMGSPLHF. Written as DNA, the CDR3 is TGTGCCAGCAGGACGTCACAGGGGATGGGTTCACCCCTCCACTTT.

J is TRBJ2-7 and V is TRBV7-9; D call uncertain. CDR3 size: 12 residues. V lost 1 base to trimming and J lost 7 bases, with 8 bases between them. CDR1 is SEHNR and CDR2 is FQNEAQ in the germline V gene (reference sequence). CDR3 loop: CASSLERDEQYF. The CDR3 region has the DNA TGTGCCAGCAGCTTAGAAAGGGATGAGCAGTACTTC.

CDR3 region: CSSTGTGYNEQYF. Here the CDR3 DNA reads TGCAGCAGTACCGGGACAGGCTACAATGAGCAGTACTTC. The chain couples TRBV29-1 to TRBJ2-1, with TRBD1 matching 8 bases. TRBJ2-7 explains the end of the DNA better; the J call may be wrong. The CDR3 has 13 amino acids. Germline-derived CDR1 and CDR2 are SQVTM and ANQGSEA.

The chain employs TRBV7-9 and TRBJ2-1, with 9 bases fitting TRBD1. The V gene end was trimmed by 4 bases and the J gene end by 6 bases; junction bases not matched to a gene: 16. CDR1 SEHNR and CDR2 FQNEAQ come from the germline V gene (reference sequence). There are 18 residues in the CDR3. The CDR3 reads CASSSAAWDREVGNEQFF. The CDR3 DNA is TGTGCCAGCAGCTCCGCCGCTTGGGACAGGGAAGTTGGCAATGAGCAGTTCTTC.

This clonotype came up once. V usage is TRBV6-2 or TRBV6-3 and J usage is TRBJ2-7; D remains ambiguous. This CDR3 contains 16 residues. The ends were cut back, 3 bases at V and 7 bases at J, with 22 bases in the middle. Looked up from germline, CDR1 is MNHEY and CDR2 is SVGEGT. The CDR3 here is CASSYLGSSSYNEQYF. The CDR3 nucleotides read TGTGCCAGCAGTTATCTGGGGTCGAGCTCCTACAATGAGCAGTACTTC.